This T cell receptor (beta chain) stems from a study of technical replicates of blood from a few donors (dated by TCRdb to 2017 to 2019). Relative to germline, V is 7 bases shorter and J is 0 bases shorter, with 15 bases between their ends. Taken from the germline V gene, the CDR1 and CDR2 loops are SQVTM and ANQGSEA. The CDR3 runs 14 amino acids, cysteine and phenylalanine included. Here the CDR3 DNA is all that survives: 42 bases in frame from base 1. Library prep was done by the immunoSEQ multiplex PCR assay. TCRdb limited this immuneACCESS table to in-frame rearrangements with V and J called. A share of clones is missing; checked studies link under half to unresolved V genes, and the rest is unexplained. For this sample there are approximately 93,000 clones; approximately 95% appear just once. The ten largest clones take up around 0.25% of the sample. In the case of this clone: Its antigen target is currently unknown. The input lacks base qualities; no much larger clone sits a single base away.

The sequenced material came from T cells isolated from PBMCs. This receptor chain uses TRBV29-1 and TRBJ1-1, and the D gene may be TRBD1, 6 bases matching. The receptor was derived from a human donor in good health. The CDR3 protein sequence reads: CSGGQPILNTEAFF. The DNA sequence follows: TGCAGCGGAGGACAGCCCATATTGAACACTGAAGCTTTCTTT. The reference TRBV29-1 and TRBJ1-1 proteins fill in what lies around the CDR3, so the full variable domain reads SAVISQKPSRDICQRGTSLTIQCQVDSQVTMMFWYRQQPGQSLTLIATANQGSEATYESGFVIDKFPISRPNLTFSTLTVSNMSPEDSSIYLCSGGQPILNTEAFFGQGTRLTVV.